This section outlines one T cell receptor (beta chain) sequence together with its context. Its specificity is not known. The sample's treatment: 15 to 20 received Ad26.COV2.S at low or high dose, single or two shots; several received placebo; per-sample allocation not given. All samples were drawn on day 63, counting from the first vaccine or placebo injection. Vaccination employed an Ad26 vector expressing the Wuhan-strain SARS-CoV-2 spike. The data derive from a study of Ad26.COV2.S vaccination and SARS-CoV-2 variants. Produced via immunoSEQ multiplex PCR; TCRdb's table is partial and in-frame only. Here the sample spans 440,000 or so clones, approximately 92% being singletons. Study-level findings and limits: Non-spike TCR breadth did not differ much between vaccine and placebo recipients. Vaccinees showed greater spike-specific TCR breadth than placebo recipients.

This CDR3 has 15 amino acids. CDR1 and CDR2 from the germline V gene are SGHTA and FQGNSA. The trim removed 3 bases at V and 7 bases at J, leaving 9 bases unmatched. The specimen was peripheral blood, collected in a trial of Ad26.COV2.S vaccine versus placebo. The sequence derives from a person between 18 and 60 years old who received the Ad26.COV2.S COVID-19 vaccine or a placebo. The chain has TRBV7-2 and TRBJ2-7; 10 nucleotides agree with TRBD1. The CDR3 protein is CASSFLGDRGYEQYF. The DNA for the CDR3 is TGTGCCAGCAGCTTTTTGGGGGACAGGGGATATGAGCAGTACTTC. Drawing the rest from reference TRBV7-2 and TRBJ2-7, the complete variable domain is GAGVSQSPSNKVTEKGKDVELRCDPISGHTALYWYRQSLGQGLEFLIYFQGNSAPDKSGLPSDRFSAERTGGSVSTLTIQRTQQEDSAVYLCASSFLGDRGYEQYFGPGTRLTVT.